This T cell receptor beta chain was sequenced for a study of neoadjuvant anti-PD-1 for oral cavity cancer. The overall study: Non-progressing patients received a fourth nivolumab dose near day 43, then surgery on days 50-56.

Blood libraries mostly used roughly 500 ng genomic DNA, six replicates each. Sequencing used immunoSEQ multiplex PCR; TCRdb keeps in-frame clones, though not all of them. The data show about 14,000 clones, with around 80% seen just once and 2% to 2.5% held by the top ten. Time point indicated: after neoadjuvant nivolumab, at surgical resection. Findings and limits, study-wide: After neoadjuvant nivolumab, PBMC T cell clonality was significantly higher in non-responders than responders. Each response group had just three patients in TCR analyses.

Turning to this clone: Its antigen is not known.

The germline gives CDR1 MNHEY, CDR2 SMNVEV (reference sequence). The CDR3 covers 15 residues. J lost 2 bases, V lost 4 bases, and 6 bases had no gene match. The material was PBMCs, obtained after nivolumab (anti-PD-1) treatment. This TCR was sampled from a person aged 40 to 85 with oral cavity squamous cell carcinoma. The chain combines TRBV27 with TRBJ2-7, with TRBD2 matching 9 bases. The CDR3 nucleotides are TGTGCCAGCAGTTCCCCGACTAGCGGAACCTACGAGCAGTACTTC. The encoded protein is CASSSPTSGTYEQYF.